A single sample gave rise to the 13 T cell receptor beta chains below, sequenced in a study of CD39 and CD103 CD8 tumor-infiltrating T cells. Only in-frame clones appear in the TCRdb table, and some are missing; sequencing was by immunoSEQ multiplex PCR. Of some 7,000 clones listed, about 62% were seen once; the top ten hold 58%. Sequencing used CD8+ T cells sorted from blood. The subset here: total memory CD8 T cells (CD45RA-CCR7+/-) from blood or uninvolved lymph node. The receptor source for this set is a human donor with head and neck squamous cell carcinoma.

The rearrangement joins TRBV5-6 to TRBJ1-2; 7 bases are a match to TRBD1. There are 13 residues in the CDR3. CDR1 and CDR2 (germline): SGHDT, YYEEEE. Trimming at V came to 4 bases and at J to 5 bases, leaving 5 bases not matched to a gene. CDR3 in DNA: TGTGCCAGCAGCCTTGGACAGGAATATGGCTACACCTTC. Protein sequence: CASSLGQEYGYTF.

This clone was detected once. The chain's CDR3 is CASSASGSYGYTF. The CDR3 DNA is TGTGCCAGCAGTGCATCGGGCAGTTATGGCTACACCTTC. The chain employs TRBV6-1 and TRBJ1-2; D is unclear. Germline V gene lookup returns CDR1 MNHNS and CDR2 SASEGT. V shed 4 bases and J shed 5 bases, with 11 bases lying between them. There are 13 residues in the CDR3.

CDR3 region: CASSSTPTASYNEQFF. In DNA form, the CDR3 reads TGTGCCAGCAGTTCAACCCCGACAGCCTCCTACAATGAGCAGTTCTTC. The chain employs TRBV7-6 and TRBJ2-1; D possibly corresponds to TRBD1 (5 bases). This CDR3 region has 16 residues. Germline CDR1 and CDR2: SGHVS and FNYEAQ. V lost 6 bases, J lost 0 bases, and 15 bases lay in between.

The CDR3 protein is CASSVNPGLAGLEQYF. The CDR3 DNA is TGTGCCAGCAGCGTTAATCCGGGACTAGCGGGGCTCGAGCAGTACTTC. This chain uses TRBV7-9 with TRBJ2-7, with 13 bases that match TRBD2. V shed 5 bases, J shed 6 bases, and the junction held 10 bases outside the gene matches. The CDR3 totals 16 residues. CDR1 and CDR2 from the germline V gene are SEHNR and FQNEAQ (reference sequence).

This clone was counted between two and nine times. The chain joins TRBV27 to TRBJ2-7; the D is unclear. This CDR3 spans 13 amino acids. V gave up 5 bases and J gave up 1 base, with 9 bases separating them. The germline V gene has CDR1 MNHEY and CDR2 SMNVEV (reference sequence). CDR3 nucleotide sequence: TGTGCCAGCAGTCCGGACCGATCCTACGAGCAGTACTTC. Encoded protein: CASSPDRSYEQYF.

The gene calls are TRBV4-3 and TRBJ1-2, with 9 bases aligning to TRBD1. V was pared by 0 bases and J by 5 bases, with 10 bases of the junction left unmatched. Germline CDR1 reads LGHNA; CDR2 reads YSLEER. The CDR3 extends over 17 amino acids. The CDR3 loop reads CASSQDAGQGLVYGYTF. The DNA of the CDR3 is TGCGCCAGCAGCCAAGATGCGGGACAGGGCCTAGTGTATGGCTACACCTTC.

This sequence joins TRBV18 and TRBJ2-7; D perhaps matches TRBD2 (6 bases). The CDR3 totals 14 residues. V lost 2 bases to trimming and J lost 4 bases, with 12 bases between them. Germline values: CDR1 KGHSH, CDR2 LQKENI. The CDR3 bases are TGTGCCAGCTCACCAATGGAGGGGTTTTACGAGCAGTACTTC. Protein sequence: CASSPMEGFYEQYF.

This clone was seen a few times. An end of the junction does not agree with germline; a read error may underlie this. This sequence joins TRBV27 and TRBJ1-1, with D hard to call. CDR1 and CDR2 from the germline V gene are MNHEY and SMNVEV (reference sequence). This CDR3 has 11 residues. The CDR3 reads CASSSPTGAFF. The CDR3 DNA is TGTGCCAGCAGCTCACCCACTGGAGCTTTCTTT.

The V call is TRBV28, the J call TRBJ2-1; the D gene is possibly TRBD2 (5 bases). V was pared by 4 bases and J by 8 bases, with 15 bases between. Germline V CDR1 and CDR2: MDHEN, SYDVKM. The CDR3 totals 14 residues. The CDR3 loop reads CASSSSITRDEQFF. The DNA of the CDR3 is TGTGCCAGCAGTTCCTCGATTACGAGGGATGAGCAGTTCTTC.

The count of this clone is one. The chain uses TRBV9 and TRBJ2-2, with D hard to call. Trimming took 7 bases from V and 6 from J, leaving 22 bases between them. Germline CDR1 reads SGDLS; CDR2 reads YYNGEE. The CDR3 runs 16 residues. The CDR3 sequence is CASSPPLFQVPGELFF. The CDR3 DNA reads TGTGCCAGCTCACCACCGCTTTTCCAGGTACCCGGGGAGCTGTTTTTT. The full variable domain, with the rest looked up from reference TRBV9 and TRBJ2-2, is DSGVTQTPKHLITATGQRVTLRCSPRSGDLSVYWYQQSLDQGLQFLIQYYNGEERAKGNILERFSAQQFPDLHSELNLSSLELGDSALYFCASSPPLFQVPGELFFGEGSRLTVL.

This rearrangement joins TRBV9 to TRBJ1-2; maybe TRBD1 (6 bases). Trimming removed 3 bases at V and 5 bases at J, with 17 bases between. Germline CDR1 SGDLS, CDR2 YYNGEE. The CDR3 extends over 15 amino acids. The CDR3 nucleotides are TGTGCCAGCAGCGGAGGAACAACAGGGTTTTATGGCTACACCTTC. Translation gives CASSGGTTGFYGYTF. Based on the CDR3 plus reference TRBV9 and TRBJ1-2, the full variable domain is DSGVTQTPKHLITATGQRVTLRCSPRSGDLSVYWYQQSLDQGLQFLIQYYNGEERAKGNILERFSAQQFPDLHSELNLSSLELGDSALYFCASSGGTTGFYGYTFGSGTRLTVV.

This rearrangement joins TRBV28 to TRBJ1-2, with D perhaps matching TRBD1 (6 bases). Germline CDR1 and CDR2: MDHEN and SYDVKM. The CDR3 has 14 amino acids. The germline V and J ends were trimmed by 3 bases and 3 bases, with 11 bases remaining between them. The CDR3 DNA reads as TGTGCCAGCAGTTTCCCGGACAGCTACTATGGCTACACCTTC. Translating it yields CASSFPDSYYGYTF.

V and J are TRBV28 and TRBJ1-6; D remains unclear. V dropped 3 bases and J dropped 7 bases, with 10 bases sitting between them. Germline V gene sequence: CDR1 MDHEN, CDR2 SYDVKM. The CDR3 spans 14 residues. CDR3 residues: CASSFVAGNSPLHF. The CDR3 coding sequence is TGTGCCAGCAGTTTCGTGGCGGGAAATTCACCCCTCCACTTT.